This T cell receptor beta chain was sequenced during a study of early T cells in non-severe SARS-CoV-2 infection. In the library, individual cDNA molecules carried attached unique molecular identifiers. In TCRdb, the 5' RACE reads were re-called with MiXCR into one record per CDR3 protein. The data hold 100,000 to 150,000 distinct CDR3 sequences, with about 15% observed a single time. Trimming removed 5 bases from V and 4 bases from J; junction bases left unmatched: 7. The CDR3 spans 15 residues. The V gene's germline CDR1 is SGHTA and CDR2 FQGNSA. This clonotype was counted a few times. Sequencing was performed on whole blood. The chain has TRBV7-2 and TRBJ2-3; 9 bases are a match to TRBD2. The source of this sequence is an adult who was a healthcare worker with PCR-confirmed SARS-CoV-2 infection or an uninfected control (not recorded which). CDR3: CASSPKAGGSDTQYF. In nucleotides, the CDR3 is TGTGCCAGCAGCCCCAAAGCGGGGGGCTCAGATACGCAGTATTTT. Filled out from reference TRBV7-2 and TRBJ2-3, the complete variable domain reads GAGVSQSPSNKVTEKGKDVELRCDPISGHTALYWYRQSLGQGLEFLIYFQGNSAPDKSGLPSDRFSAERTGGSVSTLTIQRTQQEDSAVYLCASSPKAGGSDTQYFGPGTRLTVL.